The 17 T cell receptor beta chains below come from one sample, sequenced in a study of blood T cell repertoires in COVID-19. Sequencing was performed with immunoSEQ multiplex PCR; in TCRdb, only in-frame clones are kept and a portion is missing. The table lists about 69,000 clones, approximately 80% of them singletons. Sequencing was carried out using peripheral blood. All receptors derive from a man aged 45 to 65 with COVID-19, enrolled during active disease.

The chain is built from TRBV4-1 and TRBJ1-1, with unresolved D. This CDR3 region has 15 residues. Trimming shortened V by 2 bases and J by 1 base, and 11 bases separated the two germline ends. CDR1 MGHRA and CDR2 YSYEKL come from the germline V gene. CDR3 amino acids: CASSQPRRGNTEAFF. CDR3 DNA: TGCGCCAGCAGCCAACCTCGGCGAGGGAACACTGAAGCTTTCTTT.

The sample holds a few counts of this clone. V and J are TRBV6-5 and TRBJ1-1; TRBD1 matches 7 bases. This CDR3 contains 15 residues. CDR1 is MNHEY, CDR2 SVGAGI, per germline. The V and J ends lost 2 bases and 10 bases, in that order; junction bases with no gene match: 13. CDR3 nucleotides: TGTGCCAGCAGTTACACAGGGGAAACGGGGCGAGGAGCTTTCTTT. Its translation: CASSYTGETGRGAFF.

V usage is TRBV5-1 and J usage is TRBJ2-1; 8 bases map to TRBD2. The germline gives CDR1 SGHRS, CDR2 YFSETQ. The V and J ends lost 2 bases and 4 bases, in that order; junction bases with no gene match: 5. The CDR3 runs to 15 residues. The CDR3 sequence: CASSLGTRQYNEQFF. CDR3 DNA: TGCGCCAGCAGCTTAGGGACTAGGCAATACAATGAGCAGTTCTTC.

The V call is TRBV3-1 (or the pseudogene TRBV3-2), the J call TRBJ2-1, with 7 bases fitting TRBD2. V shed 4 bases, J shed 7 bases, and the junction held 7 bases outside the gene matches. The CDR3 extends over 14 amino acids. The V gene's germline CDR1 is LGHDT and CDR2 YNNKEL (reference sequence). The CDR3 sequence: CASSPLPGGNEQFF. The CDR3 DNA sequence: TGTGCCAGCAGCCCCTTACCCGGGGGGAATGAGCAGTTCTTC.

There are a few counts of this clone. The gene calls are TRBV5-6 and TRBJ1-2; maybe TRBD1 (5 bases). CDR3 length: 15 amino acids. The ends were cut back, 0 bases at V and 1 base at J, with 10 bases in the middle. Looked up from germline, CDR1 is SGHDT and CDR2 is YYEEEE. The CDR3 loop is CASSLGQGGNYGYTF. The CDR3 DNA is TGTGCCAGCAGCTTGGGGCAGGGTGGTAACTATGGCTACACCTTC.

The V and J genes are TRBV5-1 and TRBJ1-1; D unclear. Trimming took off 4 bases at V and 0 bases at J, with 13 bases between the two ends. This CDR3 is built from 15 residues. Germline V lookup: CDR1 SGHRS, CDR2 YFSETQ. CDR3 in amino acids: CASSDPGAMNTEAFF. Here the CDR3 DNA reads TGCGCCAGCAGCGACCCGGGAGCTATGAACACTGAAGCTTTCTTT.

This rearrangement joins TRBV10-2 to TRBJ1-5; D may be TRBD1 (5 bases). Germline assignment: CDR1 WSHSY and CDR2 SAAADI. Deletions cut 10 bases from V and 4 bases from J, with 20 bases between. The CDR3 is 15 amino acids. The CDR3 nucleotides read TGCGCCACCAGAGAGGGGAGGTTGGGAAATCAGCCCCAGCATTTT. Translated: CATREGRLGNQPQHF.

V is TRBV24-1 and J is TRBJ1-1, with 7 bases fitting TRBD1. The CDR3 is 19 amino acids. Germline V gene data show CDR1 as KGHDR and CDR2 as SFDVKD. The J segment lost 5 bases and the V segment lost 1 base, leaving 18 bases of the junction unmatched. The chain's CDR3 is CATSDLPTLGRGQRTEAFF. The CDR3 bases are TGTGCCACCAGTGATTTACCCACCCTGGGTAGGGGGCAAAGGACTGAAGCTTTCTTT.

V and J are TRBV5-8 and TRBJ2-1, with 7 bases matching TRBD2. The V and J ends lost 3 bases and 9 bases, in that order; junction bases with no gene match: 9. There are 14 residues in the CDR3. The germline CDR1 and CDR2 sequences are SGHTS and YDEGEE. This chain's CDR3 is CASSSSGYLGEQFF. CDR3 DNA sequence: TGTGCCAGCAGCTCTAGCGGCTACCTGGGTGAGCAGTTCTTC.

The V gene is TRBV13, the J gene TRBJ1-2; D not resolved. CDR1 is PRHDT, CDR2 FYEKMQ, per germline (reference sequence). The CDR3 covers 15 residues. V was cut by 2 bases and J by 2 bases, with 12 bases left in between. The CDR3 reads CASSLWQTKNYGYTF. In nucleotides, the CDR3 is TGTGCCAGCAGCTTATGGCAGACTAAGAACTATGGCTACACCTTC.

V gene TRBV6-2 or TRBV6-3 combines with J gene TRBJ1-5; 7 bases are shared with TRBD1. The CDR3 covers 15 residues. Germline V gene lookup returns CDR1 MNHEY and CDR2 SVGEGT. J lost 3 bases, V lost 2 bases, and 4 bases had no gene match. CDR3 sequence reads: CASSYPDRSNQPQHF. The CDR3 nucleotides read TGTGCCAGCAGTTACCCGGACAGGTCCAATCAGCCCCAGCATTTT.

The chain recombines TRBV7-2 with TRBJ2-7; TRBD2 matches at 12 bases. J gave up 9 bases and V 8 bases, and 11 bases lay outside the gene matches. This CDR3 contains 14 residues. Germline CDR1 and CDR2: SGHTA and FQGNSA. The CDR3: CASGLAGKPSGQYF. In DNA, the CDR3 is TGTGCCAGCGGACTAGCGGGGAAGCCTTCGGGGCAGTACTTC. Drawing the rest from reference TRBV7-2 and TRBJ2-7, the complete variable domain is GAGVSQSPSNKVTEKGKDVELRCDPISGHTALYWYRQSLGQGLEFLIYFQGNSAPDKSGLPSDRFSAERTGGSVSTLTIQRTQQEDSAVYLCASGLAGKPSGQYFGPGTRLTVT.

CDR3 region: CASSQDWGAGGNEETQYF. CDR3 nucleotide sequence: TGCGCCAGCAGCCAAGACTGGGGAGCGGGGGGCAACGAAGAGACCCAGTACTTC. The gene calls are TRBV4-3 and TRBJ2-5; TRBD2 matches at 9 bases. V lost 0 bases to trimming and J lost 3 bases; unmatched junction nucleotides: 11. CDR3 length equals 18 residues. The V gene's germline CDR1 is LGHNA and CDR2 YSLEER.

This clone showed up just once. V usage is TRBV19 and J usage is TRBJ2-1, with D maybe TRBD2 (5 bases). V was clipped by 7 bases and J by 0 bases, with 13 bases between them. Per germline, CDR1 LNHDA and CDR2 SQIVND (reference sequence). This CDR3 is 15 amino acids long. The CDR3 is CASKEGRGSYNEQFF. CDR3 DNA sequence: TGTGCCAGTAAAGAGGGCCGAGGCTCCTACAATGAGCAGTTCTTC.

In nucleotides, the CDR3 is TGTGCCAGCAACCAAAAATCAGCCCAGCATTTT. Translated, it gives CASNQKSAQHF. The gene calls are TRBV27 and TRBJ1-5; no clear D. Trimming left V 7 bases short and J 11 bases short, with 12 bases between. The CDR3 consists of 11 residues. Germline CDR1 MNHEY, CDR2 SMNVEV (reference sequence).

This clone has only a few counts. V usage is TRBV10-1 and J usage is TRBJ1-6; D gene ambiguous. The V end was cut by 5 bases, the J end by 10 bases, with 12 bases between. This CDR3 spans 13 amino acids. CDR1 WNHNN and CDR2 SYGVQD come from the germline V gene (reference sequence). CDR3 region: CASSSGFRSPLHF. DNA for the CDR3: TGCGCCAGCAGTTCGGGTTTCCGCTCACCCCTCCACTTT.

V gene TRBV5-1 combines with J gene TRBJ1-4; a possible D gene is TRBD1 (5 bases). Trimming pared 1 base from V and 7 bases from J, leaving 14 bases between. The CDR3 extends over 15 amino acids. Germline V lookup: CDR1 SGHRS, CDR2 YFSETQ. The CDR3 DNA sequence: TGCGCCAGCAGCTTGCAGGGTGGGGCCTCTGAAAAACTGTTTTTT. This sequence encodes CASSLQGGASEKLFF.